A single count supports the clone carrying this TCR beta chain. Profiling relied on immunoSEQ multiplex PCR, and the TCRdb table lists in-frame clones only, not all of them. The sample lists about 65,000 clones, about 75% occurring once. The data were taken from a study of blood T cell repertoires in COVID-19. V dropped 3 bases and J dropped 5 bases, with 24 bases sitting between them. The CDR3 contains 18 residues. Germline V gene sequence: CDR1 MGHDK, CDR2 SYGVNS. The gene calls are TRBV25-1 and TRBJ2-3; possible D gene TRBD1, 5 bases. The sequenced material came from peripheral blood. This receptor was taken from a human donor in a cohort sampled during active COVID-19. For the CDR3, the DNA is TGTGCCAGCAGTGATCTAGGATGGGGCAGGCGAAGGGGAGATACGCAGTATTTT. This codes for CASSDLGWGRRRGDTQYF.